The TCR beta chain described here comes from a study of regulatory and conventional T cells in RAG deficiency. Overall study findings and caveats: These Omenn syndrome Treg sorts may hold peripherally activated cells instead. Patient subsets had shorter CDR3s; Omenn Treg-Tconv overlap exceeded 85%. Other subsets showed approximately 9.6-fold reductions, but Treg unique TCR beta sequences fell roughly 110-fold in these patients.

Some clones are missing from TCRdb's copy, which holds only in-frame ones; the method was immunoSEQ multiplex PCR. The table includes tens of thousands of clones, around 89% detected once. Germline-derived CDR1 and CDR2 are MGHRA and YSYEKL. The CDR3 runs 16 residues. Unmatched junction bases numbered 8, after V lost 1 base and J lost 3 bases. With regard to this clone: No antigen is known for it.

The same specimen was also included in a second study, on regulatory T cells. As that study records: The PCR used 52 TRBV and 13 TRBJ primers.

The genes are TRBV4-1 and TRBJ2-7; TRBD2 matches at 8 bases. The source material was CD8+ T cells sorted from blood. This TCR came from a human donor in good health. CDR3 sequence reads: CASSQGVGLASYEQYF. Written as DNA, the CDR3 is TGCGCCAGCAGCCAAGGGGTAGGACTAGCAAGCTACGAGCAGTACTTC.